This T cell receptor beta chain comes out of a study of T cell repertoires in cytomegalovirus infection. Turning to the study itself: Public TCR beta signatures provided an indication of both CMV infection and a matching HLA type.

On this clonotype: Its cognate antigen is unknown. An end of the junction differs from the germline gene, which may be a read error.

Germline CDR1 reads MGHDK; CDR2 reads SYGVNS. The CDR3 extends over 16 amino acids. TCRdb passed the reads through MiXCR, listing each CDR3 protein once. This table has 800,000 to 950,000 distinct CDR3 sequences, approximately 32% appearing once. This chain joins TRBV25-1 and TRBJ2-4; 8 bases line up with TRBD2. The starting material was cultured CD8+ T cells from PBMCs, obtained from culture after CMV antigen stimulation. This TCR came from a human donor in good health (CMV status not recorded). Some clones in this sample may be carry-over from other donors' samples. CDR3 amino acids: CVSSAERGSSKNIQYF. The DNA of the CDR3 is TGTGTCAGCAGTGCGGAGCGGGGGAGCTCCAAAAACATTCAGTACTTC.